This T cell receptor (beta chain) stems from a study of cytomegalovirus exposure and HLA in healthy donors. Study conclusions and caveats: TCR beta V- and J-gene trimming was later associated with a missense DCLRE1C variant. Across all donors, roughly uniform sequencing depth was an assumption of the presence/absence analyses. It was likely that a cluster of highly shared sequence variants was a sequencing artifact. CMV antigen specificity of a few CMV-associated chains was confirmed in vitro.

V lost 3 bases and J lost 7, with 11 bases in between. The CDR3 runs to 12 residues. Germline values: CDR1 SGHNT, CDR2 YYREEE (reference sequence). Concerning this clone itself: The antigen remains unidentified.

60 Vbeta and 13 Jbeta primers were used in PCR. This table comes from immunoSEQ multiplex PCR, and its TCRdb copy is limited to in-frame clones, with some not included. This sample carries over 55,000 clones, with 15% going to the ten biggest clones. The sequence came from a boy aged 5-17 years in good health and CMV-seronegative. The sample consisted of PBMCs. This chain links TRBV5-4 with TRBJ2-7; the D is unclear. The DNA for the CDR3 is TGTGCCAGCAGCTCCGAGACCGGGGAGCAGTACTTC. It specifies CASSSETGEQYF.